This is a list of T cell receptor beta chains from one sample in a study of long-term antiretroviral therapy in people with HIV. Assay: immunoSEQ multiplex PCR; the TCRdb copy retains only in-frame clones and omits some. The sample carries 25,000 to 35,000 clones, 93% recorded once. This sample comprised unsorted PBMCs, obtained 6.2 years after starting antiretroviral therapy. These receptors were collected from a man aged 35-49 years with HIV. The CDR3 runs from the conserved cysteine through the conserved F or W. A D gene is named only where the DNA matches it firmly. A clone size is listed for some rows: how often the clone was seen (once, few, many), or a class if it is expanded.

D | J | V | size | CDR3 | DNA
- | TRBJ2-3 | TRBV16 | once | CASSLWGTERQDTQYF | TGTGCCAGCAGCCTATGGGGAACCGAGCGGCAAGATACGCAGTATTTT
- | TRBJ1-3 | TRBV5-6 | - | CASSRVGTITGNTIYF | TGTGCCAGCAGCCGGGTGGGGACAATCACTGGAAACACCATATATTTT
TRBD1 | TRBJ1-6 | TRBV5-6 | - | CASSRKPGQGNNSPLHF | TGTGCCAGCAGCCGTAAACCGGGACAGGGAAATAATTCACCCCTCCACTTT
- | TRBJ1-6 | TRBV2 | - | CASSVHQVNSPLHF | TGTGCCAGCAGTGTCCACCAGGTGAATTCACCCCTCCACTTT
- | TRBJ2-5 | TRBV7-2 | - | CASSGWGAQYF | TGTGCCAGCAGCGGGTGGGGGGCCCAGTACTTC
- | TRBJ2-5 | TRBV6-6 | large | CASTQGGTQYF | TGTGCCAGCACCCAGGGGGGGACCCAGTACTTC
- | TRBJ1-1 | TRBV6-1 | - | CASRAHTDTEAFF | TGTGCCAGCAGGGCCCACACGGACACTGAAGCTTTCTTT
TRBD1 | TRBJ2-1 | TRBV19 | - | CASSIVGTGAYNEQFF | TGTGCCAGTAGTATAGTTGGGACAGGGGCGTACAATGAGCAGTTCTTC
TRBD1 | TRBJ1-3 | TRBV7-8 | - | CASSLVGGTGGPGNTIYF | TGTGCCAGCAGCTTAGTGGGCGGGACAGGGGGCCCTGGAAACACCATATATTTT
- | TRBJ1-5 | TRBV6-1 | - | CASSEWPPQHF | TGTGCCAGCAGTGAATGGCCTCCCCAGCATTTT
- | TRBJ2-3 | TRBV29-1 | once | CSSRGELTSLGTQYF | TGCAGCTCAAGGGGGGAGCTAACAAGCTTGGGTACGCAGTATTTT
- | TRBJ1-4 | TRBV6-1 | - | CASSEQPTNEKLFF | TGTGCCAGCAGTGAACAGCCAACTAATGAAAAACTGTTTTTT
- | TRBJ1-2 | TRBV12-5 | - | CASGTSQGGSSGYTF | TGTGCTAGTGGGACTAGTCAGGGAGGAAGTTCTGGCTACACCTTC
- | TRBJ1-4 | TRBV4-1 | - | CASRASEKLFF | TGCGCCAGCAGGGCATCTGAAAAACTGTTTTTT
TRBD1 | TRBJ2-7 | TRBV6-5 | - | CASRPGQGFNEQYF | TGTGCCAGCAGACCCGGACAGGGGTTCAACGAGCAGTACTTC
- | TRBJ2-7 | TRBV5-5 | - | CASSLDRIYEQYF | TGTGCCAGCAGCTTGGACAGGATTTACGAGCAGTACTTC
- | TRBJ1-5 | TRBV14 | once | CASSQGRGQPQHF | TGTGCCAGCAGCCAAGGAAGGGGACAGCCCCAGCATTTT
- | TRBJ2-3 | TRBV18 | - | CASSPLPVSTDTQYF | TGTGCCAGCTCACCACTGCCAGTTAGCACAGATACGCAGTATTTT
TRBD2 | TRBJ2-5 | TRBV27 | - | CASSYRLAEEETQYF | TGTGCCAGCAGTTACCGACTAGCGGAGGAAGAGACCCAGTACTTC
TRBD2 | TRBJ2-1 | TRBV15 | - | CATSRARGLAENNEQFF | TGTGCCACCAGCAGAGCTAGGGGACTAGCGGAAAACAATGAGCAGTTCTTC
TRBD1 | TRBJ2-4 | TRBV7-9 | - | CASSEQGNIQYF | TGTGCCAGCAGCGAACAGGGGAACATTCAGTACTTC
TRBD1 | TRBJ1-1 | TRBV6-6 | - | CASSYRTGKNTEAFF | TGTGCCAGCAGTTACCGGACAGGGAAGAACACTGAAGCTTTCTTT
- | TRBJ2-7 | TRBV18 | once | CASSLRGPDEQYF | TGTGCCAGCTCACTTCGGGGGCCGGACGAGCAGTACTTC